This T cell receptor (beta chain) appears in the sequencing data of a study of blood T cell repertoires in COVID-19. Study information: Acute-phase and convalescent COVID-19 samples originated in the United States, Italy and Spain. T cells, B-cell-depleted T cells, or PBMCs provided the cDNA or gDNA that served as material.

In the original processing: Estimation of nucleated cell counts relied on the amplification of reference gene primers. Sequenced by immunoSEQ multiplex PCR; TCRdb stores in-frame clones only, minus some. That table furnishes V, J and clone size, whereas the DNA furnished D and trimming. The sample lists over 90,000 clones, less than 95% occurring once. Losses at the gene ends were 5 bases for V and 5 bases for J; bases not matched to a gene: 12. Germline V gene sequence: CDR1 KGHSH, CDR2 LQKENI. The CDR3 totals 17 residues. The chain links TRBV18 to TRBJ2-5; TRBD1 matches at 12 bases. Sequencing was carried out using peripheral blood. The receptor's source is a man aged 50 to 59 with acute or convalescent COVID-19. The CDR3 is CASSLNPGTGGLETQYF. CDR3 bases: TGTGCCAGCTCATTGAATCCCGGGACAGGGGGCCTGGAGACCCAGTACTTC. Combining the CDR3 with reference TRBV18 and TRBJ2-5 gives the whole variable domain NAGVMQNPRHLVRRRGQEARLRCSPMKGHSHVYWYRQLPEEGLKFMVYLQKENIIDESGMPKERFSAEFPKEGPSILRIQQVVRGDSAAYFCASSLNPGTGGLETQYFGPGTRLLVL.